This is a list of T cell receptor beta chains from one sample in a study of T cells after yellow fever vaccination. Each CDR3 protein gets one entry after TCRdb re-called the 5' RACE reads with MiXCR. The table includes hundreds of thousands of distinct CDR3 sequences, approximately 13% detected once. The specimen was PBMCs, collected on the day of the yellow fever booster vaccination. These receptors came from a man aged 30 to 39 who received the YFV17D yellow fever vaccine. Both conserved end residues are part of each CDR3. Each record gives: J gene, D gene, V gene, clone size, CDR3 DNA, CDR3 protein. A D gene is named only where the DNA matches it firmly. Clone sizes are given selectively: once, few, many, or a class where the clone is expanded.

TRBJ1-4 | . | TRBV10-3 | few | TGTGCCATCGCGAAAGGGCAGAGTGAAAAACTGTTTTTT | CAIAKGQSEKLFF
TRBJ2-5 | TRBD2 | TRBV5-1 | few | TGCGCCAGCAGCTTGGATTCAGCGGGAGGGGACTGGGAGACCCAGTACTTC | CASSLDSAGGDWETQYF
TRBJ1-5 | . | TRBV5-1 | . | TGCGCCAGCAGCTTGGCCTCGGGGGGTCATCAGCCCCAGCATTTT | CASSLASGGHQPQHF
TRBJ2-4 | TRBD1 | TRBV20-1 | few | TGCAGTGCGCGGACAGGGGTTTTAGGCAACATTCAGTACTTC | CSARTGVLGNIQYF
TRBJ2-1 | . | TRBV20-1 | . | TGCAGTGCTAGTTCCCCACCAAACAATGAGCAGTTCTTC | CSASSPPNNEQFF
TRBJ2-1 | . | TRBV5-1 | . | TGCGCCAGCAGCTTGGGACTAGTGGCTGAGCAGTTCTTC | CASSLGLVAEQFF
TRBJ2-2 | . | TRBV9 | few | TGTGCCAGCAGCGTAGGACTGGGAAATCCCGGGGAGCTGTTTTTT | CASSVGLGNPGELFF
TRBJ2-1 | TRBD2 | TRBV28 | few | TGTGCCAGCAGCTCCACTAGCGGGAGTAAGTATGAGCAGTTCTTC | CASSSTSGSKYEQFF
TRBJ2-1 | TRBD2 | TRBV3-1 | . | TGTGCCAGCACCGAAGCGGGAGTAAGAAATGAGCAGTTCTTC | CASTEAGVRNEQFF
TRBJ2-3 | . | TRBV7-2 | . | TGTGCCAGCAGAAACATCCTTTCCCCCCCAGATACGCAGTATTTT | CASRNILSPPDTQYF
TRBJ2-7 | . | TRBV12-3/TRBV12-4 | . | TGTGCCAGCACCCAGTGGCGGGATCGTGGTCACGAGCAGTACTTC | CASTQWRDRGHEQYF
TRBJ2-7 | . | TRBV20-1 | . | TGCAGTGCTGACAAGGGGGGAAGAACTAACGAGCAGTACTTC | CSADKGGRTNEQYF
TRBJ2-2 | . | TRBV7-8 | few | TGTGCCAGCAGGGGGACACCAAACACCGGGGAGCTGTTTTTT | CASRGTPNTGELFF
TRBJ2-1 | . | TRBV4-1 | . | TGCGCCAGCAGCCAAGAAGGCAGGCCGAGGGAGCAGTTCTTC | CASSQEGRPREQFF
TRBJ2-7 | . | TRBV19 | few | TGTGCCAGTAGTATAGACGGCGGAACCTACGAGCAGTACTTC | CASSIDGGTYEQYF
TRBJ2-2 | . | TRBV5-1 | many | TGCGCCAGCAGCTTGGTCTACACCGGGGAGCTGTTTTTT | CASSLVYTGELFF
TRBJ1-5 | . | TRBV20-1 | few | TGCAGTGTCAGGAGAGCGGGGACGAATAATCAGCCCCAGCATTTT | CSVRRAGTNNQPQHF
TRBJ2-7 | . | TRBV15 | few | TGTGCCACCTCTAGAGGGGAAATCTACGAGCAGTACTTC | CATSRGEIYEQYF
TRBJ1-5 | TRBD1 | TRBV7-9 | . | TGTGCCAGCAGCAAAGGGACAGGGGCTAATCAGCCCCAGCATTTT | CASSKGTGANQPQHF
TRBJ2-5 | . | TRBV9 | . | TGTGCCAGCAGCGTAGCAGGAGCGGTTGAGACCCAGTACTTC | CASSVAGAVETQYF
TRBJ2-7 | TRBD2 | TRBV5-1 | . | TGCGCCAGCAGCCCCAGGACTAGCGGGAGGAGTCTTTACGAGCAGTACTTC | CASSPRTSGRSLYEQYF
TRBJ2-1 | . | TRBV7-2 | few | TGTGCCAGCAGCTTCCTAGGGGGAGGGCCCCTGAATGAGCAGTTCTTC | CASSFLGGGPLNEQFF
TRBJ2-5 | TRBD1 | TRBV5-1 | . | TGCGCCAGCAGAGTTCAAGGACAGGCGCAAGAGACCCAGTACTTC | CASRVQGQAQETQYF
TRBJ2-7 | TRBD1 | TRBV5-1 | . | TGCGCCAGTTGGTCTGAGACAGGGAACTCCTACGAGCAGTACTTC | CASWSETGNSYEQYF
TRBJ2-5 | . | TRBV5-1 | . | TGCGCCAGCAGCTTCGGGGTAGATCTCCAAGAGACCCAGTACTTC | CASSFGVDLQETQYF
TRBJ2-3 | . | TRBV5-1 | few | TGCGCCAGCAGCGATACTAGGAACACAGATACGCAGTATTTT | CASSDTRNTDTQYF
TRBJ2-7 | . | TRBV9 | few | TGTGCCAGCAGCGGCGACTACACCTCCTACGAGCAGTACTTC | CASSGDYTSYEQYF
TRBJ2-1 | TRBD1 | TRBV14 | . | TGTGCCAGCAGCCACATACAGGGGGCTTACAATGAGCAGTTCTTC | CASSHIQGAYNEQFF
TRBJ1-3 | . | TRBV14 | many | TGTGCCAGCAGCCAATTGGCTTCGCAGTTGTCTGGAAACACCATATATTTT | CASSQLASQLSGNTIYF
TRBJ2-7 | . | TRBV7-6 | many | TGTGCCAGCAGCTTAGCAAGTTCTCACGAGCAGTACTTC | CASSLASSHEQYF
TRBJ2-1 | TRBD1 | TRBV12-3/TRBV12-4 | . | TGTGCCAGCAACCAGCACAGGGGCGAGCAGTTCTTC | CASNQHRGEQFF
TRBJ2-7 | TRBD2 | TRBV6-2/TRBV6-3 | . | TGTGCCAGCAGTTACAGTTTGCGGGAGCCCACCTACGAGCAGTACTTC | CASSYSLREPTYEQYF
TRBJ1-6 | . | TRBV19 | . | TGTGCCACCACGGGTACAAGTTTATCACCCCTCCACTTT | CATTGTSLSPLHF
TRBJ2-5 | . | TRBV7-8 | few | TGTGCCAGCAGCCCCAGTAGGGTGGGTCGGCAAGAGACCCAGTACTTC | CASSPSRVGRQETQYF
TRBJ1-4 | . | TRBV6-1 | few | TGTGCCAGCAGATCGACCGGAGAGGGTGAAAAACTGTTTTTT | CASRSTGEGEKLFF
TRBJ2-3 | TRBD2 | TRBV7-2 | . | TGTGCCAGCAGCCCCCTCGTCAGCGGGAGCGATACGCAGTATTTT | CASSPLVSGSDTQYF
TRBJ2-6 | . | TRBV24-1 | . | TGTGCCACCAGTGACGGGACCCACTCCGGGGCCAACGTCCTGACTTTC | CATSDGTHSGANVLTF
TRBJ2-1 | TRBD2 | TRBV20-1 | . | TGCAGTGCTAGTAAGGCGGGAGGGGACAATGAGCAGTTCTTC | CSASKAGGDNEQFF